Included here is one T cell receptor beta chain sequence, with context. This record belongs to a study of STAT5B mutations in CD4+ large granular lymphocyte leukemia. This CDR3 spans 14 amino acids. The V gene's germline CDR1 is GTSNPN and CDR2 SVGIG (reference sequence). Between the trimmed V and J ends, which lost 3 bases and 9 bases, there was a span of 18 bases. This table comes from immunoSEQ multiplex PCR, and its TCRdb copy is limited to in-frame clones, with some not included. The sample lists under 35,000 clones; 65% to 85% were seen once. The specimen was CD4+ T cells from blood buffy coats. The chain combines TRBV30 with TRBJ2-1, with D hard to call. The source is a human donor in good health. The CDR3 reads CAWSADLRRGEQFF. The CDR3 DNA follows: TGTGCCTGGAGCGCCGACCTAAGGAGAGGTGAGCAGTTCTTC.